These T cell receptor beta chains were read from a single sample in a study of T cells in Graves' hyperthyroidism and ophthalmopathy. TCRdb reprocessed the multiplex PCR reads with MiXCR, giving one entry per CDR3 protein. This sample yields approximately 600,000 distinct CDR3 sequences, of which approximately 15% are seen a single time; roughly 7.7% belongs to the top ten. The source material was blood. The source of these receptors is a woman aged 18-29 years with Graves' ophthalmopathy. CDR3s leave out the opening cysteine and the closing phenylalanine or tryptophan.

14 TRBV19 ASSTDPDRSLYEQY
13 TRBV7-2 ASSKEGGRNYGYT
11 TRBV24-1 ATSGGLAEEQY
14 TRBV6-6 ASSYASGRSTETQY
12 TRBV20-1 SAGGTAYNYGYT
13 TRBV6-1 ASSAGTSGATEQY
11 TRBV29-1 SVDTGGRAEAF
15 TRBV9 ASSVAPGRGSYNEQF
14 TRBV3-1 ASSQEEWTQPGELF
10 TRBV7-2 ASSPQGIEQF
11 TRBV9 ASSARVYNEQF
9 TRBV18 ASSSEYEQY
11 TRBV24-1 ATRSAGTNEQF
11 TRBV20-1 SASVQMNTEAF
13 TRBV7-3 ASSLRGNPYNEQF
12 TRBV28 ASSYAGVSDTQY
8 TRBV20-1 SPSNTEAF